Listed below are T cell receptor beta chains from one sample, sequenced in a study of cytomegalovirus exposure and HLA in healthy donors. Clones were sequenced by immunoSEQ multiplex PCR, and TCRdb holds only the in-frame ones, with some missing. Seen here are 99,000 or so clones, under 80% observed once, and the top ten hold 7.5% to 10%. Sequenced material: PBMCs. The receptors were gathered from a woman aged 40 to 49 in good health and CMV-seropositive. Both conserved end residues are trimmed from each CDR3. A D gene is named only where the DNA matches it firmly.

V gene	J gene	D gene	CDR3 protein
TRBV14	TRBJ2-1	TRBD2	ASSQDHGRFGEQF
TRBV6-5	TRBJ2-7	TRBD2	ASRIAGGLAYEQY
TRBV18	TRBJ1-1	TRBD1	ASSPSGQGTTEAF
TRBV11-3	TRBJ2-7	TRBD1	ASSLMVAGGYEQY
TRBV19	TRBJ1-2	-	ASRENYGYT
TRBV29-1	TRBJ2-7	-	SVIQVLNSYEQY
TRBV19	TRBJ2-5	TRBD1	ASSTDREETQY
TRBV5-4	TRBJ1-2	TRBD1	ASSLGLKQGANYGYT
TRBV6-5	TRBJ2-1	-	ASKGVQVNEQF
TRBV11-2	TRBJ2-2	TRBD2	ASSKISGANTGELF
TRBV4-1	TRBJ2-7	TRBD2	ASSQDRGLADRRGYEQY
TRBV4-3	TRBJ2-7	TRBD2	ASSQGPLAGNSYEQY
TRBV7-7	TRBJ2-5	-	ASSLAESGIRY